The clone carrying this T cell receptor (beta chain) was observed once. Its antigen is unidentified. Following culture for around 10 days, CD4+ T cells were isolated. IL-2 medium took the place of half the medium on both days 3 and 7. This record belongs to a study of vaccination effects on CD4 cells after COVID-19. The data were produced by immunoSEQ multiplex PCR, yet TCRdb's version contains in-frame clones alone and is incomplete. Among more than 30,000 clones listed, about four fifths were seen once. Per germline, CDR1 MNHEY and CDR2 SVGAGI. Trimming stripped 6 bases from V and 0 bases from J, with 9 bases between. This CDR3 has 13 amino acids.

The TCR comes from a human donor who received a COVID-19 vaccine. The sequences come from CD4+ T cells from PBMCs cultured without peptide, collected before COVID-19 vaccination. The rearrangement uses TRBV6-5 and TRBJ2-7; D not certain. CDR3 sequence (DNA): TGTGCCAGCAGACCCTCGAGCTCCTACGAGCAGTACGTC. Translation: CASRPSSSYEQYV.